Judged by abundance, the clone carrying this TCR beta chain is medium-sized. The antigen is undetermined. A unique molecular identifier was attached to every TCR cDNA molecule. TCRdb fed the 5' RACE reads into MiXCR, producing one record per CDR3 protein. This sample has about 6,800 distinct CDR3 sequences, with 14% found just once. Noted time point: sample taken at primary tumor resection. The study sequenced unsorted whole RNA from tumor, nontumor lung or frozen PBMC. The sample is drawn from a study of spatial heterogeneity in lung cancer. Findings and caveats of the study: The number of expanded tumor alpha and beta chains correlated with mutation number.

The CDR3 totals 19 residues. Losses at the gene ends were 2 bases for V and 0 bases for J; bases not matched to a gene: 13. Germline-derived CDR1 and CDR2 are LGHDT and YNNKEL (reference sequence). The origin of this receptor is a female donor with early-stage non-small cell lung cancer. The chain joins TRBV3-1 to TRBJ2-3; TRBD1 matches at 8 bases. The input for sequencing was lung tumor tissue, taken at surgery. As DNA, the CDR3 is TGTGCCAGCAGCCAAATTACAAACTACGACAGGGGAAGCACAGATACGCAGTATTTT. As protein: CASSQITNYDRGSTDTQYF.